The 16 T cell receptor beta chains below come from one sample, sequenced in a study of naive and memory T cell subsets. Ligated cDNA underwent four rounds of PCR with nested alpha and beta constant region primers and SP2. TCRdb itself ran the 5' RACE reads through MiXCR, one entry per CDR3 protein. The sample records over 45,000 distinct CDR3 sequences, 7.6% being singletons. The library had UMIs added by 3' ligation of an oligonucleotide to TCR cDNA. These receptors all stem from a female donor in good health.

The chain joins TRBV6-5 to TRBJ1-5; D unresolved. V gave up 6 bases and J gave up 0 bases, with 15 bases separating them. The germline gives CDR1 MNHEY, CDR2 SVGAGI. CDR3 length equals 16 residues. The CDR3 nucleotides are TGTGCCAGCAGCCGTACACCGAACTCTAGCAATCAGCCCCAGCATTTT. Translation gives CASSRTPNSSNQPQHF.

This clonotype was counted at least ten times. This chain connects TRBV6-2 or TRBV6-3 to TRBJ2-2, with 9 bases lining up with TRBD1. After removal of 7 bases from V and 7 bases from J, the junction contained 7 bases not matched to a gene. The CDR3 consists of 14 residues. The V gene's germline CDR1 is MNHEY and CDR2 SVGEGT. The CDR3 DNA is TGTGCCAGCAACCTGGGACAGGGCGTCGGGGAGCTGTTTTTT. Its protein is CASNLGQGVGELFF.

Details on this clonotype: The conserved final phenylalanine or tryptophan is absent from the CDR3, which likely points to a read error. No DNA is shown, since the ends of the CDR3 on it are uncertain; the CDR3 is the one TCRdb lists. The chain joins TRBV4-3 to TRBJ2-5; the D call of TRBD2 is as the table states it, not checked on the DNA. The germline CDR1 and CDR2 sequences are LGHNA and YSLEER. The CDR3 totals 14 residues, both ends included. CDR3 in amino acids: CASSQSLAGGLHTI.

This clonotype turned up a few times. This chain connects TRBV5-5 to TRBJ2-3; D not certain. Germline CDR1 is SGHKS and CDR2 is YYEKEE (reference sequence). CDR3 size: 13 residues. V gave up 2 bases and J gave up 4 bases, with 8 bases separating them. The CDR3, as DNA: TGTGCCAGCAGCTTTTCTGAATCAGATACGCAGTATTTT. Residues: CASSFSESDTQYF.

The chain joins TRBV5-1 to TRBJ1-1, with no clear D. There are 15 residues in the CDR3. The V gene lost 2 bases and the J gene lost 4 bases, with 15 bases spanning the gap. Per the germline V gene, CDR1 is SGHRS and CDR2 is YFSETQ. CDR3 in DNA: TGCGCCAGCAGCTTTTTGACCGGGTTTGCCACTGAAGCTTTCTTT. Its protein is CASSFLTGFATEAFF.

There are a few counts of this clonotype. The chain combines TRBV2 with TRBJ1-2; 9 bases fit TRBD1. V lost 6 bases and J lost 8; bases outside the gene matches: 4. CDR3 size: 12 residues. Germline V gene lookup returns CDR1 SNHLY and CDR2 FYNNEI. CDR3 sequence (DNA): TGTGCCAGCAGCCCGGACAGGGGAGGCTACACCTTC. It yields the protein CASSPDRGGYTF.

This clonotype was recorded many times. The chain has TRBV14 and TRBJ1-1; no clear D gene. V lost 0 bases and J lost 6, with 11 bases in between. Per the germline V gene, CDR1 is SGHDN and CDR2 is FVKESK. The CDR3 extends over 14 amino acids. This CDR3 reads CASSQELRESEAFF. For the CDR3, the DNA is TGTGCCAGCAGCCAAGAACTCCGGGAATCTGAAGCTTTCTTT.

As concerns this clonotype: A much bigger clone sits one base away, suggesting this may be a read error. This chain connects TRBV20-1 to TRBJ1-1; possible D gene TRBD1, 5 bases. There are 19 residues in the CDR3. The V end lost 0 bases, the J end lost 1 base, and 24 bases lay between the germline ends. Per the germline V gene, CDR1 is DFQATT and CDR2 is SNEGSKA (reference sequence). This chain's CDR3 is CSAREMVGAPDQANTEAFF. CDR3 DNA sequence: TGCAGTGCTAGAGAGATGGTCGGGGCCCCAGACCAGGCGAACACTGAAGCTTTCTTT.

This clonotype was counted ten times or more. The chain couples TRBV20-1 to TRBJ2-5; 10 bases are shared with TRBD1. The germline V gene has CDR1 DFQATT and CDR2 SNEGSKA (reference sequence). V shed 6 bases, J shed 4 bases, and the junction held 8 bases outside the gene matches. The CDR3 spans 14 residues. The CDR3 region is CSAPRTGGRETQYF. The CDR3 region has the DNA TGCAGTGCGCCCCGGACAGGGGGACGAGAGACCCAGTACTTC.

This clonotype was seen many times. CDR3 DNA: TGTGCCAGCAGCCGAACGGGACTAGCTAGTGAGACCCAGTACTTC. Protein sequence: CASSRTGLASETQYF. The chain links TRBV7-9 to TRBJ2-5; 9 bases map to TRBD2. The CDR3 is 15 amino acids. V gave up 5 bases and J gave up 5 bases; unmatched junction bases: 9. Germline V gene data show CDR1 as SEHNR and CDR2 as FQNEAQ (reference sequence).

CDR3 in amino acids: CASSQAPGGTIYF. The DNA of the CDR3 is TGTGCCAGCAGCCAAGCCCCAGGGGGAACCATATATTTT. The chain is built from TRBV3-1 and TRBJ1-3, with TRBD1 matching over 7 bases. J lost 10 bases, V lost 1 base, and 4 bases had no gene match. Germline V CDR1 and CDR2: LGHDT, YNNKEL (reference sequence). The CDR3 runs to 13 residues.

This clonotype was counted many times. V and J are TRBV29-1 and TRBJ1-2; no clear D. Looked up from germline, CDR1 is SQVTM and CDR2 is ANQGSEA. The CDR3 runs to 13 residues. Trimming removed 4 bases from V and 2 bases from J, with 11 bases in between. The CDR3 DNA reads as TGCAGCGTTGGTAATGGGCGAAACTATGGCTACACCTTC. This encodes CSVGNGRNYGYTF.

This clonotype came up a few times. This rearrangement joins TRBV7-2 to TRBJ1-2; maybe TRBD1 (6 bases). V shed 0 bases and J shed 7 bases, with 9 bases lying between them. Germline V gives CDR1 SGHTA, CDR2 FQGNSA. CDR3 size: 13 residues. The DNA for the CDR3 is TGTGCCAGCAGCTTAGCGGGGGGCCTTGGCTACACCTTC. It is translated as CASSLAGGLGYTF.

This clonotype has just a few counts. The chain uses TRBV7-3 and TRBJ2-2; no clear D gene. CDR1 is SGHTA, CDR2 FQGTGA, per germline. The ends were cut back, 5 bases at V and 6 bases at J, with 7 bases in the middle. CDR3 length: 12 residues. CDR3 protein: CASSNEPGELFF. CDR3 DNA sequence: TGTGCCAGCAGCAATGAACCCGGGGAGCTGTTTTTT.

This clonotype has at least ten counts. The genes are TRBV4-3 and TRBJ2-2; TRBD2 agrees at 7 bases. Germline CDR1 reads LGHNA; CDR2 reads YSLEER. The CDR3 loop spans 15 amino acids. V shed 4 bases and J 6 bases; nucleotides not matched to a gene: 8. CDR3 DNA sequence: TGCGCCAGCAGCCGAACCGGGGGGATCGCCGGGGAGCTGTTTTTT. Translation: CASSRTGGIAGELFF.

This clonotype was seen ten or more times. The rearrangement joins TRBV12-3 or TRBV12-4 to TRBJ1-1; D remains unclear. CDR3 length: 13 amino acids. Trimming pared 4 bases from V and 0 bases from J, leaving 6 bases between. CDR3 loop: CASSSGVNTEAFF. The CDR3 bases are TGTGCCAGCAGTTCTGGAGTGAACACTGAAGCTTTCTTT.